This TCR beta chain came from a study of blood T cell repertoires in COVID-19. Study overall: Nucleic acid was either cDNA or gDNA, and it came from T cells, B-cell-depleted T cells, or PBMCs.

Trimming removed 6 bases at V and 3 bases at J, with 11 bases between. CDR3 length equals 13 residues. Per the germline V gene, CDR1 is MDHEN and CDR2 is SYDVKM. Authors' processing steps: Quantification of nucleated cells was approximated via reference gene primer amplification. Libraries were prepared by immunoSEQ multiplex PCR; TCRdb keeps only in-frame clonotypes and omits some of them. V, J and clone size derive from that table, while D and trimming were established from the DNA sequence. The sample carries 150,000 or so clones, around 88% recorded once. Seattle patients were enrolled while actively infected and followed longitudinally.

The sequenced material came from peripheral blood. This receptor was taken from a man between 60 and 75 years old with COVID-19, enrolled during active disease. The V gene is TRBV28, the J gene TRBJ2-5; possibly TRBD1 for D (6 bases). CDR3 loop: CASRRQAEETQYF. CDR3 in DNA: TGTGCCAGCAGACGACAGGCCGAAGAGACCCAGTACTTC. The variable domain in full, completed from reference TRBV28 and TRBJ2-5, reads DVKVTQSSRYLVKRTGEKVFLECVQDMDHENMFWYRQDPGLGLRLIYFSYDVKMKEKGDIPEGYSVSREKKERFSLILESASTNQTSMYLCASRRQAEETQYFGPGTRLLVL.